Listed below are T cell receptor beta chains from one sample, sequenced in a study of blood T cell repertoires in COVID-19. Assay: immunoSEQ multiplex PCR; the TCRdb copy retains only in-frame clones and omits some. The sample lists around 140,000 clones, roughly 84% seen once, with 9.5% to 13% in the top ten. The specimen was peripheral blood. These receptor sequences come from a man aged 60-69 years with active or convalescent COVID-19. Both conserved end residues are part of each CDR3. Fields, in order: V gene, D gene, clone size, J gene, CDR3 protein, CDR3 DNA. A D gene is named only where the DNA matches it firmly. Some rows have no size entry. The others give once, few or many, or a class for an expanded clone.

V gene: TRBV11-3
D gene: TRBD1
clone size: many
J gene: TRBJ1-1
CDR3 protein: CASSARGGQGMNTEAFF
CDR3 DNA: TGTGCCAGCAGCGCGAGAGGGGGCCAGGGCATGAACACTGAAGCTTTCTTT

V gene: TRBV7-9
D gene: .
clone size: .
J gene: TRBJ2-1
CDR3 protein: CASSPRGILDNEQFF
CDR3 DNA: TGTGCCAGCAGCCCAAGGGGAATACTCGACAATGAGCAGTTCTTC

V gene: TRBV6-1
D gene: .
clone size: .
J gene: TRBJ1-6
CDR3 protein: CASSEQRQVSYSPLHF
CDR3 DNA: TGTGCCAGCAGTGAACAGAGACAGGTCTCATATTCACCCCTCCACTTT

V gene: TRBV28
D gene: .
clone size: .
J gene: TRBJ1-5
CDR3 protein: CATLRSEGPNQPQHF
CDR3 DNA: TGTGCCACCCTACGTTCGGAGGGACCCAATCAGCCCCAGCATTTT

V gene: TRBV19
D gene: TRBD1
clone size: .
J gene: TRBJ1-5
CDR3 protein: CASKRTGGFQPQHF
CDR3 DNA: TGTGCCAGTAAGAGGACAGGGGGCTTTCAGCCCCAGCATTTT

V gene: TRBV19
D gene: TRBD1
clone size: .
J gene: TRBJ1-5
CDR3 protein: CASSIAKDRGRYQPQHF
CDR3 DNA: TGTGCCAGTAGTATAGCCAAGGACAGGGGCCGGTATCAGCCCCAGCATTTT

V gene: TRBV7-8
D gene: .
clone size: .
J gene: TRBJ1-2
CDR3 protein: CASSLERAVKNYGYTF
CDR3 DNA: TGTGCCAGCAGCTTAGAGAGGGCTGTAAAGAACTATGGCTACACCTTC

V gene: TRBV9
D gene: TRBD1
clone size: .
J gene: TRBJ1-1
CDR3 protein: CASSGQGGSSRTEAFF
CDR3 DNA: TGTGCCAGCAGCGGGCAGGGGGGTTCGAGTCGGACTGAAGCTTTCTTT

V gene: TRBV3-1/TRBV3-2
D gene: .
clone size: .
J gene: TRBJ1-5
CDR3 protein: CASSQQRDQPQHF
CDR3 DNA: TGTGCCAGCAGCCAACAGCGAGATCAGCCCCAGCATTTT

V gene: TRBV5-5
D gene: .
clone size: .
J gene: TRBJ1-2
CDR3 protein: CASSLNGGYTF
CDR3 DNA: TGTGCCAGCAGCTTGAACGGTGGCTACACCTTC

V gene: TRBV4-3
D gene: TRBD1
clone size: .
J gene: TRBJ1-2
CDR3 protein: CASSQEGIQGAGYTF
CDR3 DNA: TGCGCCAGCAGCCAAGAAGGTATACAGGGGGCTGGCTACACCTTC

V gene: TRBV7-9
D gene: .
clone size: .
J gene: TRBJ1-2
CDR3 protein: CASSLAGQFVYGYTF
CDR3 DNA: TGTGCCAGCAGCTTAGCAGGACAGTTCGTCTATGGCTACACCTTC

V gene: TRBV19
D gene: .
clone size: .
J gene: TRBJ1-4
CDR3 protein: CASSKQAGTNEKLFF
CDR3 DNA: TGTGCCAGTAGTAAACAGGCAGGGACTAATGAAAAACTGTTTTTT

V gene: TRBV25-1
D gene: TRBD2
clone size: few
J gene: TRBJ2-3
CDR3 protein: CASSPSGGSDTQYF
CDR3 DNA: TGTGCCAGCAGTCCTAGCGGGGGGTCAGATACGCAGTATTTT

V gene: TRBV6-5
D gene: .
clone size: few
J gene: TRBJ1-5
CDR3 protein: CASGREGNQPQHF
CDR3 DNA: TGTGCCAGCGGCAGGGAAGGCAATCAGCCCCAGCATTTT

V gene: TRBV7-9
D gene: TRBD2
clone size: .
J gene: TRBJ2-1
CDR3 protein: CASSGGTSGELYNEQFF
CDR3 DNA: TGTGCCAGCAGCGGGGGGACTAGCGGGGAGCTCTACAATGAGCAGTTCTTC

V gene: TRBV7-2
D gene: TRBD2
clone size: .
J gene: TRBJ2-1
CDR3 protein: CASSRGSSGDNEQFF
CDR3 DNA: TGTGCCAGCAGCAGGGGGTCTAGCGGGGACAATGAGCAGTTCTTC

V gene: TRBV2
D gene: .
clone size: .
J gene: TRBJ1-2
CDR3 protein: CASSGQDFYGYTF
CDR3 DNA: TGTGCCAGCAGTGGACAGGACTTCTATGGCTACACCTTC

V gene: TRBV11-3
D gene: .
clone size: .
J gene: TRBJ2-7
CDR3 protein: CASSPRRSYEQYF
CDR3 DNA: TGTGCCAGCAGCCCCCGACGGAGCTACGAGCAGTACTTC

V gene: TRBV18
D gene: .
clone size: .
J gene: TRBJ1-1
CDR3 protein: CASSPRTVMNTEAFF
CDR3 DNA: TGTGCCAGCTCACCCAGGACAGTTATGAACACTGAAGCTTTCTTT

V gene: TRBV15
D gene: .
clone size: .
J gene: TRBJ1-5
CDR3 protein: CATSRDRSGAGQPQHF
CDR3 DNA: TGTGCCACCAGCAGAGATCGTTCAGGGGCAGGTCAGCCCCAGCATTTT

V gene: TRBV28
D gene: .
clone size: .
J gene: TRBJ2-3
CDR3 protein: CASSLNAMRSTDTQYF
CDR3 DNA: TGTGCCAGCAGTTTAAACGCTATGAGGAGCACAGATACGCAGTATTTT

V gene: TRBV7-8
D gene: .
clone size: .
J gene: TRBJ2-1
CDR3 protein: CASSLARSGGYNEQFF
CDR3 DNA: TGTGCCAGCAGCTTAGCCCGTAGCGGCGGGTACAATGAGCAGTTCTTC

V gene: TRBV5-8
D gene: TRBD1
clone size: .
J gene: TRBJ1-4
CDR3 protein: CASSTQGNEKLFF
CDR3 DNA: TGTGCCAGCAGCACACAGGGGAATGAAAAACTGTTTTTT

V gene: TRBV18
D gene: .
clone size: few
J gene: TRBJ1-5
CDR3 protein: CASSYDSLSNQPQHF
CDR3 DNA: TGTGCCAGCTCATACGACAGTCTTAGCAATCAGCCCCAGCATTTT

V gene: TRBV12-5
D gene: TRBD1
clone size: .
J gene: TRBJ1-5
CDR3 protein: CASGDRGNQPQHF
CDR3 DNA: TGTGCTAGTGGGGACAGGGGCAATCAGCCCCAGCATTTT